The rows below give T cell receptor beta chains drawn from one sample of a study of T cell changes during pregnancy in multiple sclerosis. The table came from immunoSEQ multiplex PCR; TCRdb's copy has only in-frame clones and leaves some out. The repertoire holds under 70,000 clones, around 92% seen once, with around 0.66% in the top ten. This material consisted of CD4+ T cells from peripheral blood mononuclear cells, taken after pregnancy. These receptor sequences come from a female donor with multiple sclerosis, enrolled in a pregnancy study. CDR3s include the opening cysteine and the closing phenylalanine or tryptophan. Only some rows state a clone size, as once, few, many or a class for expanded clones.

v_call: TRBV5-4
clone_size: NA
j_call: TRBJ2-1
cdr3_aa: CASTATGYNEQFF

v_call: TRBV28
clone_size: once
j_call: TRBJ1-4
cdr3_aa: CASRGEDRGEKLFF

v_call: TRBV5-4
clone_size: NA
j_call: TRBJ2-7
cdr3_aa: CASSPWGLAGTYEQYF

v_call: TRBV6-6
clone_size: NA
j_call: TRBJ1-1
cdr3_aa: CASSYSTGNTEAFF

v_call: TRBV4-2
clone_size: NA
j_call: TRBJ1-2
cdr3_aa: CASSRTTGMSGYTF

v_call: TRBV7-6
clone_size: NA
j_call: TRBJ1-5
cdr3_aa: CASSLGGSGFQPQHF

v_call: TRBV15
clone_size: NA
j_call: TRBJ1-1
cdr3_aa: CATSRARARGTEAFF

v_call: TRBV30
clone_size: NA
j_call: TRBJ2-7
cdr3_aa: CAWSRAPAGGITREQYF

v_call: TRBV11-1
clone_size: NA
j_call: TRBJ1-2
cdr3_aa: CASSLSGYGYTF

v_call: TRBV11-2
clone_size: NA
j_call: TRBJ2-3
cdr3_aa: CASSLGSRTQYF

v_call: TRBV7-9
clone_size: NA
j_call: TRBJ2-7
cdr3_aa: CASSLGQGDEQYF

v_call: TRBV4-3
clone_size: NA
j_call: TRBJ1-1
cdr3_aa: CASSQDGSGNTEAFF

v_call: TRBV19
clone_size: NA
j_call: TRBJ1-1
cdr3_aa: CASMDYRGQLNTEAFF

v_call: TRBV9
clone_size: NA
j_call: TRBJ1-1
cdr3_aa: CASSALSTGDTEAFF

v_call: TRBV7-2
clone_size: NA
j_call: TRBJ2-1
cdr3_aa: CASSLGSGGYNEQFF

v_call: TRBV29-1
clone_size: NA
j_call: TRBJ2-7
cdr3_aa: CSVRQGAGEQYF

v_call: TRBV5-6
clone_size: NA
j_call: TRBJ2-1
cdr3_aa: CASSRPAGSLVEQFF

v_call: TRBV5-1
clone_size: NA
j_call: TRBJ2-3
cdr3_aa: CASSLGLTSGGADTQYF

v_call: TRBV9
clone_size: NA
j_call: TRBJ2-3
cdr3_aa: CASSVGSGVGRRTDTQYF

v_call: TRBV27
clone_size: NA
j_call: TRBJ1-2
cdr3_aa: CASSLLGTGEYGYTF

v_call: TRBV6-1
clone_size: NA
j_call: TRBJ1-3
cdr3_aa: CASSGGGRNTIYF

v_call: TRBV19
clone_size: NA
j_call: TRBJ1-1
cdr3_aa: CASAAGTAKAFF

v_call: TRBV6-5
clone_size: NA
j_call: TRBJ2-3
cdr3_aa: CASSPTFAGTDTQYF

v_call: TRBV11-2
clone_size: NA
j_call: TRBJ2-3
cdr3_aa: CASSSSGLDEDTQYF

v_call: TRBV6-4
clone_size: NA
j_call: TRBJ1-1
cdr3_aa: CASRSGGRAFF

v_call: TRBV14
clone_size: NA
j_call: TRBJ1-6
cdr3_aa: CASSGLLRGDNSPLHF

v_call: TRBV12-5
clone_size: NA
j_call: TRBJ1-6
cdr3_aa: CASGSAGSSYNSPLHF

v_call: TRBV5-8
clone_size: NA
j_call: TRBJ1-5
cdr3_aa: CASSFGSGHSNQPQHF

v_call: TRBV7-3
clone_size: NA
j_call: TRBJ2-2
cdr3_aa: CASSSVQGNTGELFF